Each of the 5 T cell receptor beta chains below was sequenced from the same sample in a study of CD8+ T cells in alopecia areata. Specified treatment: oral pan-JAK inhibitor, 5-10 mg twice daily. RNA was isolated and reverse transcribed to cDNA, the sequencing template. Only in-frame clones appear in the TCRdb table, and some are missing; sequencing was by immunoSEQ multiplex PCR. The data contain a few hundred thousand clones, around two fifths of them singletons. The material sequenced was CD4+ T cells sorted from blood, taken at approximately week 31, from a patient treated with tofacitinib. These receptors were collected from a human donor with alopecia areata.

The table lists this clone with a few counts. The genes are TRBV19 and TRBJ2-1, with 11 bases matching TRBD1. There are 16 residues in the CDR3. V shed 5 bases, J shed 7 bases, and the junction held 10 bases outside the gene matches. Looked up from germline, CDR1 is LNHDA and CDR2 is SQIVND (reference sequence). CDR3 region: CASSPGTGGLGNEQFF. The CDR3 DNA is TGTGCCAGTAGTCCGGGGACAGGGGGTTTGGGGAATGAGCAGTTCTTC. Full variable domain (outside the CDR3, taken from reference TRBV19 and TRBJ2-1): DGGITQSPKYLFRKEGQNVTLSCEQNLNHDAMYWYRQDPGQGLRLIYYSQIVNDFQKGDIAEGYSVSREKKESFPLTVTSAQKNPTAFYLCASSPGTGGLGNEQFFGPGTRLTVL.

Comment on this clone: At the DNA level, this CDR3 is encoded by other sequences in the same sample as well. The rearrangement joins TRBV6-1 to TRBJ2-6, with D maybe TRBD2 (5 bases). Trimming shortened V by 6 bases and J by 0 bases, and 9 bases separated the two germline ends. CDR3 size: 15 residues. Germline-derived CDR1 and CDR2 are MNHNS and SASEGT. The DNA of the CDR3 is TGTGCCAGCAGACTAGGAGGCTCTGGGGCCAACGTCCTGACTTTC. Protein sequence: CASRLGGSGANVLTF.

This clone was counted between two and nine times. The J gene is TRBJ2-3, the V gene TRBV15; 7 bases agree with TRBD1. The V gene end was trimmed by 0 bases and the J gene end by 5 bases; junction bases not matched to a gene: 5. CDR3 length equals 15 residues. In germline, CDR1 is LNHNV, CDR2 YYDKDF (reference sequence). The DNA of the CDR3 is TGTGCCACCAGCAGAGATTGGACAGGTGGAGATACGCAGTATTTT. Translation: CATSRDWTGGDTQYF.

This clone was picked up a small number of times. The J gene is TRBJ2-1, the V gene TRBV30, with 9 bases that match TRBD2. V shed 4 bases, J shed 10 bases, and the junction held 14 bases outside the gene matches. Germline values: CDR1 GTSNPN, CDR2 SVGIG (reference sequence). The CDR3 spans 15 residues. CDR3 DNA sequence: TGTGCCTGGAAATCGGCGGGAGGGTGGAGGGGAGAGCAGTTCTTC. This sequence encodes CAWKSAGGWRGEQFF.

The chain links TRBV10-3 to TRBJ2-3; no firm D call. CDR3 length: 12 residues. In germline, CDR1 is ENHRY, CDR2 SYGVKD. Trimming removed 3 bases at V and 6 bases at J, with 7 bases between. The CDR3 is CAISDYGDTQYF. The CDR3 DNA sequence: TGTGCCATCAGTGATTACGGGGATACGCAGTATTTT.